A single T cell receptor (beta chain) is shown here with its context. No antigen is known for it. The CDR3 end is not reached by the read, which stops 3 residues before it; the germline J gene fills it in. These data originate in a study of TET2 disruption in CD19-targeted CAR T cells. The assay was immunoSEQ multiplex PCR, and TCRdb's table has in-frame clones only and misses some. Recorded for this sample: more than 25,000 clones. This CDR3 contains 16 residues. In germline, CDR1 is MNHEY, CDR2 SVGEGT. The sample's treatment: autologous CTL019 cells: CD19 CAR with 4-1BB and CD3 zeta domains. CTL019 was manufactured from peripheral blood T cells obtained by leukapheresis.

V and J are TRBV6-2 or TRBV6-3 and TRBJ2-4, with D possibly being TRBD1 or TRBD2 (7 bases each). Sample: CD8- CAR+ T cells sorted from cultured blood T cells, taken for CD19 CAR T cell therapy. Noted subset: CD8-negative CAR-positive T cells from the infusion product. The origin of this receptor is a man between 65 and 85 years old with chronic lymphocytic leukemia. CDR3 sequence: CASRPAGQKTDQPQYF. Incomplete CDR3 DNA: TGTGCCAGCAGACCAGCGGGACAGAAAACCGATCAGCCT.